This TCR beta chain was sequenced during a study of post-analysis software for immune sequencing data. Across the whole study: Relapsing-remitting, secondary progressive and progressive-relapsing multiple sclerosis were all included among the disease courses. Findings and caveats of the study: Patients with multiple sclerosis recorded significantly lower normalized Chao1 diversity than controls, the study found.

Turning to this clonotype: Its antigen is not known.

cDNA libraries for TCR beta contained unique molecular identifiers. Researchers reported about 500,000 cDNA molecules coming from about 0.98 to 11 million T cells. TCRdb called the PCR reads again in MiXCR, with one record for every CDR3 protein. The sample records approximately 660,000 distinct CDR3 sequences, about 60% being singletons. The sequence derives from a girl aged 2 to 10 with multiple sclerosis. The sample comprised blood.

The CDR3 loop reads CAGGSSYNEQFF. Written as DNA, the CDR3 is TGTGCTGGGGGGAGCTCCTACAATGAGCAGTTCTTC. The V gene is TRBV21-1, the J gene TRBJ2-1. TRBV21-1 is annotated as a pseudogene. CDR3 length: 12 residues.